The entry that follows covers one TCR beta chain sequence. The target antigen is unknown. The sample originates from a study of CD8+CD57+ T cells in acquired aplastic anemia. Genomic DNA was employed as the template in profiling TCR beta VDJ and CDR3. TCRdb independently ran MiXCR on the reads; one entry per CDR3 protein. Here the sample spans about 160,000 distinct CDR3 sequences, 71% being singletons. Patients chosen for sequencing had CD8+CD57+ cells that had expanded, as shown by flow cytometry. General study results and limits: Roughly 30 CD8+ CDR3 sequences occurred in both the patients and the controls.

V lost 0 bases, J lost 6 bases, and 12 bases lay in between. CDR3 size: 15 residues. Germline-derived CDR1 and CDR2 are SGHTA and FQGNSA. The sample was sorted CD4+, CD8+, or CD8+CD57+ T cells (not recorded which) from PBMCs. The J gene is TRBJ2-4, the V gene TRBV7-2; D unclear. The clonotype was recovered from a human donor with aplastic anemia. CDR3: CASSLAKGKSNIQYF. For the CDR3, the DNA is TGTGCCAGCAGCTTAGCAAAAGGGAAGTCAAACATTCAGTACTTC.